This TCR beta chain was recorded in a study of monozygotic twins with inflammatory bowel disease. TCRdb re-called the 5' RACE reads; every CDR3 protein appears as one record, without DNA. The ten most abundant clones cover less than 2% of a sample with about 210,000 distinct CDR3 sequences. The CDR3 spans 15 residues. Germline CDR1 and CDR2: ENHRY and SYGVKD. Sequenced: blood. The receptor was isolated from a human donor with ulcerative colitis or Crohn's disease, or a healthy co-twin of an affected twin (not recorded which). V gene TRBV10-3 combines with J gene TRBJ2-1; TCRdb names TRBD1, which stays unverified in the absence of DNA. CDR3: CAISEVRGAGSEQFF.